This T cell receptor (beta chain) is from a study of shared clonotypes between healthy human individuals. Study context: A donor's plate count was three for CD4 naive and three for CD4 memory; CD8 naive had two and CD8 memory one.

As handled by the study authors: ImmunoSEQ output held junction-only sequences without quality scores, so filtering differed. Using immunoSEQ multiplex PCR, the repertoire was profiled, and TCRdb retains in-frame clones only, with some absent. That table furnishes V, J and clone size, whereas the DNA furnished D and trimming. The data contain a few million clones, less than 95% of them seen just once; the ten biggest clones take up 0.3% to 0.4%. Note on this clone: Its cognate antigen is unknown.

Study-wide points: Generally, naive subsets (rather than memory subsets) showed larger estimated richness.

J was trimmed by 7 bases and V by 11 bases; bases with no gene match: 12. Germline CDR1 is LNHDA and CDR2 is SQIVND (reference sequence). The CDR3 has 13 amino acids. The sample taken for sequencing was naive CD4+ T cells from PBMCs. Subset reported: CD45RA+ positively selected. The chain uses TRBV19 and TRBJ1-2, with 8 bases identical to TRBD1. The clonotype originates from a man aged 18-30 years in good health. Some clones in this sample may be carry-over from other donors' samples. CDR3 loop: CAWDRQGSSGYTF. DNA of the CDR3: TGTGCCTGGGACCGACAGGGGTCCTCTGGCTACACCTTC.